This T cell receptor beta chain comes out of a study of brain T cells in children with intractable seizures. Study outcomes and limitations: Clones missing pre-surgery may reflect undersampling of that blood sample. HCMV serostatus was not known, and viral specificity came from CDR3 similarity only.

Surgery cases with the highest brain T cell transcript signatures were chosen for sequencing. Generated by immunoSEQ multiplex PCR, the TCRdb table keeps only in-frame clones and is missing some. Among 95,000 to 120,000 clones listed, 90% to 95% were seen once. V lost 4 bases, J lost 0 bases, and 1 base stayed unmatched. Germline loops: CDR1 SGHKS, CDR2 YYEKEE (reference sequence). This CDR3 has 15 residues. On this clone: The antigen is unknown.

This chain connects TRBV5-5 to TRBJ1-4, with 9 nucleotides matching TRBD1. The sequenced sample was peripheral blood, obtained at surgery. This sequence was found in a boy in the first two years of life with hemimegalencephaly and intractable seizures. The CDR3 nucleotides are TGTGCCAGCAGCAGGACAGGGGCAACTAATGAAAAACTGTTTTTT. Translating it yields CASSRTGATNEKLFF.